This T cell receptor beta chain was captured by sequencing in a study of kidney transplant recipient with SARS-CoV-2 infection. The CDR3 has 14 amino acids. Trimming removed 5 bases from V and 3 bases from J, with 11 bases in between. Remarks on this clonotype: This may arise from a read error, as a much more abundant clone is one base away.

TCRdb analysed the reads with MiXCR anew, one entry per CDR3 protein. The data hold approximately 250,000 distinct CDR3 sequences, with 25% to 35% observed a single time. The sequencing here drew on a blood sample, taken at baseline and on approximately day 120 from a kidney transplant recipient. This TCR was recovered from a male patient aged 25-45 years who had COVID-19 and was a kidney transplant recipient. Some T cells may be the graft donor's. This chain uses TRBV12-3 or TRBV12-4 with TRBJ1-5; D ambiguous. The CDR3 DNA is TGTGCCAGCAGTCCGAGTGAGGACAATCAGCCCCAGCATTTT. It codes for CASSPSEDNQPQHF.